This record concerns one T cell receptor beta chain sequence. The data were taken from a study of T cells expressing NK-cell markers. This CDR3 contains 15 residues. Germline loops: CDR1 SGHAT, CDR2 FQNNGV. Making the TCR beta cDNA relied on 5'RACE template switching with UMIs. TCRdb reprocessed the 5' RACE reads and reports one entry per CDR3 protein, with no DNA. The clone table shows around 550,000 distinct CDR3 sequences, with the ten largest holding approximately 3.6%. The receptor comes from a man aged 18-30 years in good health. This sequence joins TRBV11-2 and TRBJ2-5. Material: blood T cells: a sorted CD56 or NKG2C T cell subset, CD4+ or CD8+ T cells, or bulk PBMC T cells (not recorded which). The CDR3 region is CASSFLRGDQETQYF.